The rows below give T cell receptor beta chains drawn from one sample of a study of T cell responses to AZD1222 COVID-19 vaccine. Data came from immunoSEQ multiplex PCR; TCRdb stores just in-frame clones and leaves some out. Of approximately 120,000 clones listed, about nine tenths were seen once; the top ten hold approximately 7.5%. Sequenced material: peripheral blood, taken on day 0 of AZD1222 vaccination. All receptors come from an adult in good health. The CDR3 runs from the conserved cysteine through the conserved F or W. The D gene is left open where the match is weak. Size is stated for part of the rows, as once, few or many counts, or as a class when the clone is expanded.

TRBJ1-4	-	TRBV9	-	CASSVGDATNEKLFF	TGTGCCAGCAGCGTAGGGGATGCAACTAATGAAAAACTGTTTTTT
TRBJ2-7	-	TRBV28	-	CASKGRQASSYEQYF	TGTGCCAGCAAGGGAAGGCAGGCGAGCTCCTACGAGCAGTACTTC
TRBJ1-4	-	TRBV27	-	CASSLLSGARREKLFF	TGTGCCAGCAGCTTGTTATCGGGGGCGCGGCGGGAAAAACTGTTTTTT
TRBJ1-4	TRBD1	TRBV5-5	-	CASSLGDRTEKLFF	TGTGCCAGCAGCTTGGGGGACAGAACTGAAAAACTGTTTTTT
TRBJ1-2	-	TRBV27	-	CASSLDIANYGYTF	TGTGCCAGCAGTTTGGACATCGCCAACTATGGCTACACCTTC
TRBJ2-7	TRBD2	TRBV9	-	CASSLGTSGLVYEQYF	TGTGCCAGCAGCCTAGGGACTAGCGGGTTAGTCTACGAGCAGTACTTC
TRBJ2-2	TRBD1	TRBV5-1	-	CASSTGTVGTGELFF	TGCGCCAGCAGCACCGGGACAGTAGGCACCGGGGAGCTGTTTTTT
TRBJ2-1	-	TRBV10-3	-	CAISVVGRIF	TGTGCCATCAGTGTGGTAGGTCGGATCTTC
TRBJ2-5	-	TRBV15	-	CATSREAGRETQYF	TGTGCCACCAGCAGAGAGGCTGGGAGGGAGACCCAGTACTTC
TRBJ1-1	-	TRBV7-9	-	CASSSPRGGAGTEAFF	TGTGCCAGCAGCTCCCCAAGGGGGGGGGCGGGGACTGAAGCTTTCTTT
TRBJ2-5	-	TRBV2	-	CASRGQEETQYF	TGTGCCAGCCGAGGCCAGGAAGAGACCCAGTACTTC
TRBJ2-3	-	TRBV9	-	CASSVAGTDTQYF	TGTGCCAGCAGCGTGGCAGGCACAGATACGCAGTATTTT
TRBJ2-7	TRBD2	TRBV20-1	-	CSASAPRLTSFHEQYF	TGCAGTGCTAGTGCCCCCCGCCTGACTAGCTTCCACGAGCAGTACTTC
TRBJ1-1	TRBD1	TRBV7-2	-	CASSLRDRTAGAFF	TGTGCCAGCAGCTTACGGGACAGGACGGCAGGAGCTTTCTTT
TRBJ1-5	-	TRBV25-1	-	CASSVGYQPQHF	TGTGCCAGCAGTGTGGGTTATCAGCCCCAGCATTTT
TRBJ1-2	-	TRBV5-1	-	CASSPSSQYYGYTF	TGCGCCAGCAGTCCCTCGTCTCAGTACTATGGCTACACCTTC
TRBJ1-2	-	TRBV5-4	-	CASSFLSAYGYTF	TGTGCCAGCAGTTTCCTCTCGGCCTATGGCTACACCTTC
TRBJ1-3	-	TRBV5-4	-	CASQPAPSGNTIYF	TGTGCCAGCCAGCCAGCCCCGAGTGGAAACACCATATATTTT
TRBJ2-1	-	TRBV24-1	-	CATSDFPRGSSYNEQFF	TGTGCCACCAGTGATTTTCCAAGGGGGAGCTCCTACAATGAGCAGTTCTTC
TRBJ2-2	TRBD2	TRBV10-3	-	CAISIKAGANTGELFF	TGTGCCATCAGTATAAAAGCGGGAGCGAACACCGGGGAGCTGTTTTTT
TRBJ1-2	-	TRBV7-8	-	CASSLGVGSVDGYTF	TGTGCCAGCAGCTTAGGGGTGGGTTCGGTGGACGGCTACACCTTC
TRBJ2-2	TRBD2	TRBV19	-	CASSITGGRTGELFF	TGTGCCAGTAGTATAACGGGAGGTCGTACCGGGGAGCTGTTTTTT
TRBJ2-1	-	TRBV11-2	-	CASSLDTRDEQFF	TGTGCCAGCAGCTTAGATACCCGAGATGAGCAGTTCTTC
TRBJ1-1	TRBD1	TRBV2	-	CASSEEGGRDTEAFF	TGTGCCAGCAGTGAAGAAGGGGGCCGGGACACTGAAGCTTTCTTT
TRBJ2-7	-	TRBV12-3/TRBV12-4	-	CASGGSPREQYF	TGTGCCAGCGGGGGCAGCCCTCGGGAGCAGTACTTC
TRBJ1-2	-	TRBV18	-	CASSPPSTNYGYTF	TGTGCCAGCTCACCACCTAGTACTAACTATGGCTACACCTTC
TRBJ1-2	-	TRBV28	-	CASSPGDNYGYTF	TGTGCCAGCAGTCCCGGGGACAACTATGGCTACACCTTC
TRBJ2-1	TRBD1	TRBV28	-	CASSPDRGPYNEQFF	TGTGCCAGCAGTCCTGACAGGGGCCCCTACAATGAGCAGTTCTTC
TRBJ1-1	-	TRBV7-2	-	CASSFQGLSEAFF	TGTGCCAGCAGCTTCCAGGGCCTTAGTGAAGCTTTCTTT
TRBJ2-2	-	TRBV27	few	CASSFDVNAGELFF	TGTGCCAGCAGTTTTGATGTTAACGCCGGGGAGCTGTTTTTT
TRBJ2-1	TRBD2	TRBV20-1	-	CSASSGTRTNEQFF	TGCAGTGCTAGTTCCGGGACTAGAACTAATGAGCAGTTCTTC
TRBJ1-1	-	TRBV20-1	-	CSARSFTEAFF	TGCAGTGCTAGAAGTTTCACTGAAGCTTTCTTT
TRBJ2-1	TRBD2	TRBV6-5	-	CASSYETSGRNEQFF	TGTGCCAGCAGTTACGAGACTAGCGGGAGAAATGAGCAGTTCTTC
TRBJ2-7	-	TRBV6-5	-	CASSYSGVGDEQYF	TGTGCCAGCAGTTACTCAGGGGTCGGCGACGAGCAGTACTTC
TRBJ2-7	TRBD2	TRBV27	-	CASSSTSGSYEQYF	TGTGCCAGCAGTTCGACTAGCGGGAGTTACGAGCAGTACTTC
TRBJ2-7	TRBD1	TRBV3-1/TRBV3-2	-	CASSYSGGASYEQYF	TGTGCCAGCAGCTATTCAGGGGGCGCGTCCTACGAGCAGTACTTC
TRBJ2-1	TRBD1	TRBV6-1	-	CASSEGQTGDYNEQFF	TGTGCCAGCAGTGAGGGGCAAACAGGGGACTACAATGAGCAGTTCTTC
TRBJ2-3	-	TRBV5-1	-	CASSFRGNTDTQYF	TGCGCCAGCAGCTTCCGGGGGAACACAGATACGCAGTATTTT
TRBJ2-7	-	TRBV27	-	CASSLTGVPYYEQYF	TGTGCCAGCAGTTTAACGGGGGTACCCTACTACGAGCAGTACTTC
TRBJ1-3	-	TRBV6-1	-	CASSEQGFGNTIYF	TGTGCCAGCAGTGAACAGGGTTTTGGAAACACCATATATTTT
TRBJ1-6	-	TRBV5-6	-	CASSLMTANSPLHF	TGTGCCAGCAGCTTGATGACAGCGAATTCACCCCTCCACTTT
TRBJ1-2	-	TRBV24-1	-	CATSGSYGYTF	TGTGCCACCAGTGGATCCTATGGCTACACCTTC
TRBJ2-1	-	TRBV18	-	CASSYSGTLSYNEQFF	TGTGCCAGCTCCTATTCCGGGACTCTCTCCTACAATGAGCAGTTCTTC
TRBJ1-1	-	TRBV10-3	-	CATRGTTEAFF	TGTGCCACAAGGGGGACCACTGAAGCTTTCTTT
TRBJ2-3	-	TRBV7-2	-	CASSLVTQGGTDTQYF	TGTGCCAGCAGCTTAGTGACACAGGGAGGCACAGATACGCAGTATTTT
TRBJ1-1	TRBD1	TRBV24-1	-	CATSAKTGSKTEAFF	TGTGCCACCAGTGCTAAGACAGGGTCAAAAACTGAAGCTTTCTTT
TRBJ2-5	-	TRBV7-9	-	CASSSRAYQETQYF	TGTGCCAGCAGTTCTCGGGCGTACCAAGAGACCCAGTACTTC
TRBJ2-1	-	TRBV19	-	CASSPPSPLPNEQFF	TGTGCCAGTAGTCCTCCGTCGCCTTTACCCAATGAGCAGTTCTTC
TRBJ1-5	-	TRBV28	-	CASSPLGGSGPQPQHF	TGTGCCAGCAGTCCCCTTGGAGGGTCGGGCCCTCAGCCCCAGCATTTT
TRBJ2-3	-	TRBV9	-	CASSVAPNTDTQYF	TGTGCCAGCAGCGTAGCCCCAAACACAGATACGCAGTATTTT
TRBJ1-2	-	TRBV5-4	-	CASSLLISAETNYGYTF	TGTGCCAGCAGCTTGCTAATATCGGCAGAAACTAACTATGGCTACACCTTC
TRBJ1-1	-	TRBV2	-	CASSETGGVGAFF	TGTGCCAGCAGTGAAACGGGGGGCGTCGGAGCTTTCTTT
TRBJ1-1	-	TRBV5-4	few	CASSLEQGSPEAFF	TGTGCCAGCAGTTTAGAACAGGGTAGCCCTGAAGCTTTCTTT